This passage covers 32 T cell receptor beta chains from one sample sequenced in a study of somatic mutations in cytotoxic T cells in rheumatoid arthritis. The method was immunoSEQ multiplex PCR; TCRdb's version includes in-frame clones alone and lacks a portion of them. This table has 5,000 or so clones, approximately 82% appearing once. The sequencing input was CD8+ T cells sorted from blood. The receptors derive from an adult with rheumatoid arthritis.

This chain connects TRBV9 to TRBJ2-1, with D possibly being TRBD2 (7 bases). The ends were cut back, 3 bases at V and 2 bases at J, with 12 bases in the middle. Looked up from germline, CDR1 is SGDLS and CDR2 is YYNGEE. This CDR3 is built from 15 residues. This chain's CDR3 is CASSARGLTYNEQFF. The CDR3 DNA reads TGTGCCAGCAGCGCGCGGGGGCTGACCTACAATGAGCAGTTCTTC.

For the CDR3, the DNA is TGTGCCAGCAGCTTCTACGCGTCGAACACCGGGGAGCTGTTTTTT. This translates into CASSFYASNTGELFF. This chain connects TRBV7-8 to TRBJ2-2, with D hard to call. This CDR3 contains 15 residues. With 3 bases removed from V and 0 bases from J, the gap between germline ends came to 8 bases. Germline V gene sequence: CDR1 SGHVS, CDR2 FQNEAQ. The full variable domain, in which reference TRBV7-8 and TRBJ2-2 provide the parts outside the CDR3, is GAGVSQSPRYKVAKRGQDVALRCDPISGHVSLFWYQQALGQGPEFLTYFQNEAQLDKSGLPSDRFFAERPEGSVSTLKIQRTQQEDSAVYLCASSFYASNTGELFFGEGSRLTVL.

This clone was recorded a few times. The CDR3 loop reads CASLVGETQYF. In DNA, the CDR3 is TGTGCCAGCTTGGTTGGCGAGACCCAGTACTTC. The gene calls are TRBV5-4 and TRBJ2-5; no clear D gene. Per the germline V gene, CDR1 is SGHNT and CDR2 is YYREEE (reference sequence). Trimming stripped 7 bases from V and 5 bases from J, with 9 bases between. This CDR3 has 11 amino acids.

This chain connects TRBV5-1 to TRBJ2-1; 15 nucleotides match TRBD2. The CDR3 has 15 residues. J was trimmed by 6 bases and V by 4 bases; bases with no gene match: 2. In germline, CDR1 is SGHRS, CDR2 YFSETQ. CDR3 sequence: CASSVGLAGGNEQFF. The CDR3 DNA is TGCGCCAGCAGCGTGGGACTAGCGGGGGGCAATGAGCAGTTCTTC.

V gene TRBV12-5 combines with J gene TRBJ2-7; TRBD1 matches 10 bases. Germline CDR1 reads LGHNT; CDR2 reads FRNRAP. V dropped 3 bases and J dropped 0; count of bases not matched to a gene: 2. This CDR3 contains 15 residues. CDR3 DNA sequence: TGTGCTAGTGGTTTCGGACAGGGGGGCTCCTACGAGCAGTACTTC. Translated: CASGFGQGGSYEQYF. Full variable domain (rest looked up from reference TRBV12-5 and TRBJ2-7): DARVTQTPRHKVTEMGQEVTMRCQPILGHNTVFWYRQTMMQGLELLAYFRNRAPLDDSGMPKDRFSAEMPDATLATLKIQPSEPRDSAVYFCASGFGQGGSYEQYFGPGTRLTVT.

This clone was detected once. The chain is built from TRBV7-9 and TRBJ2-1; perhaps TRBD2 as D (7 bases). Germline lookup yields CDR1 SEHNR and CDR2 FQNEAQ (reference sequence). Trimming removed 3 bases at V and 9 bases at J, with 12 bases between. There are 13 residues in the CDR3. The CDR3 coding sequence is TGTGCCAGCAGCTTCGGGGGGCCGCTTGAGCAGTTCTTC. Translating gives CASSFGGPLEQFF.

The J gene is TRBJ2-5, the V gene TRBV6-6; 9 nucleotides line up with TRBD2. The CDR3 totals 15 residues. Germline lookup yields CDR1 MNHNY and CDR2 SVGAGI (reference sequence). V was pared by 6 bases and J by 5 bases, with 10 bases of the junction left unmatched. The CDR3 DNA is TGTGCCAGCAGCCGTAGCGGGGGCGGCTGGGAGACCCAGTACTTC. Translated: CASSRSGGGWETQYF.

V usage is TRBV18 and J usage is TRBJ2-5, with a possible D match to TRBD2 (6 bases). Trimming removed 2 bases from V and 3 bases from J, with 7 bases in between. Germline lookup yields CDR1 KGHSH and CDR2 LQKENI. This CDR3 comprises 13 residues. The CDR3 DNA sequence: TGTGCCAGCTCACCATGGGGGGAAGAGACCCAGTACTTC. Translation gives CASSPWGEETQYF.

CDR3 loop: CAINHRGYPEAFF. CDR3 bases: TGTGCCATCAACCACAGGGGGTACCCTGAAGCTTTCTTT. The V gene is TRBV6-6, the J gene TRBJ1-1; 8 bases map to TRBD1. The CDR3 covers 13 residues. The V segment lost 10 bases and the J segment 6 bases; nucleotides outside the gene matches: 10. Germline V gene lookup returns CDR1 MNHNY and CDR2 SVGAGI (reference sequence).

The V gene is TRBV27, the J gene TRBJ2-7; unclear D gene. Trimming cost V 3 bases and J 0 bases, with 12 bases left between them. This CDR3 contains 15 residues. CDR1 and CDR2 (germline): MNHEY, SMNVEV (reference sequence). In DNA form, the CDR3 reads TGTGCCAGCAGTTTGAAGGGCCCCAGCTCCTACGAGCAGTACTTC. Translating gives CASSLKGPSSYEQYF.

The chain is built from TRBV25-1 and TRBJ1-5; 7 nucleotides match TRBD1. Trimming took 5 bases from V and 3 from J; bases not matched to a gene: 10. CDR1 MGHDK and CDR2 SYGVNS come from the germline V gene. This CDR3 is built from 16 residues. CDR3 coding DNA: TGTGCCAGCAGTCAAATGGGACAGAGATTCAATCAGCCCCAGCATTTT. Translating it yields CASSQMGQRFNQPQHF.

The chain employs TRBV5-1 and TRBJ1-1, with a possible D match to TRBD1 (5 bases). Germline V gene data show CDR1 as SGHRS and CDR2 as YFSETQ. This CDR3 has 13 amino acids. The ends were cut back, 4 bases at V and 5 bases at J, with 12 bases in the middle. The CDR3 DNA reads TGCGCCAGCAGCGGGCAGGGAGGGACTGAAGCTTTCTTT. This translates into CASSGQGGTEAFF.

This chain joins TRBV23-1 and TRBJ2-7; D is tentatively TRBD1 or TRBD2 (5 bases each). TRBV23-1 is placed among ORFs of uncertain function. This CDR3 is built from 14 residues. The V and J ends lost 4 bases and 3 bases respectively, with 13 bases between them. The CDR3 spells CASSLCRDHYEQYF. DNA for the CDR3: TGCGCCAGCAGTCTCTGTAGGGACCACTACGAGCAGTACTTC.

V usage is TRBV27 and J usage is TRBJ1-1; D uncertain. The CDR3 runs to 14 residues. V lost 7 bases, J lost 4 bases, and 16 bases lay in between. The V gene's germline CDR1 is MNHEY and CDR2 SMNVEV (reference sequence). The CDR3 region is CASTTLPVGTEAFF. In DNA form, the CDR3 reads TGTGCCAGCACCACCCTACCGGTGGGCACTGAAGCTTTCTTT.

This clone was counted a few times. The rearrangement links TRBV10-1 to TRBJ1-1; no reliable D call. V lost 6 bases and J lost 1, with 9 bases in between. The CDR3 is made up of 13 amino acids. From germline, CDR1 is WNHNN and CDR2 SYGVQD (reference sequence). In nucleotides, the CDR3 is TGCGCCAGCAGGGGCCCTCCGAACACTGAAGCTTTCTTT. Translated, it gives CASRGPPNTEAFF.

The chain is built from TRBV5-5 and TRBJ1-1; D is ambiguous. CDR3 length equals 13 residues. The germline gives CDR1 SGHKS, CDR2 YYEKEE (reference sequence). Trimming pared 0 bases from V and 1 base from J, leaving 4 bases between. The CDR3 sequence is CASSLGGNTEAFF. CDR3 sequence (DNA): TGTGCCAGCAGCTTGGGGGGGAACACTGAAGCTTTCTTT.

The V gene is TRBV30, the J gene TRBJ2-2, with D unresolved. Germline values: CDR1 GTSNPN, CDR2 SVGIG (reference sequence). The CDR3 runs 13 residues. V was trimmed by 3 bases and J by 1 base, leaving 6 bases between them. The CDR3 DNA reads TGTGCCTGGAGGAAGGAGAACACCGGGGAGCTGTTTTTT. It yields the protein CAWRKENTGELFF.

The J gene is TRBJ2-1, the V gene TRBV30; possibly TRBD1 for D (6 bases). The CDR3 is 14 amino acids. Germline lookup yields CDR1 GTSNPN and CDR2 SVGIG (reference sequence). V was shortened by 5 bases and J by 3 bases, with 14 bases between the two germline ends. The CDR3 bases are TGTGCCTGGGGTTACCCGGACAGCTACAATGAGCAGTTCTTC. The encoded protein is CAWGYPDSYNEQFF.

The rearrangement uses TRBV5-5 and TRBJ1-2; D is unclear. The CDR3 extends over 13 amino acids. Trimming took 4 bases from V and 2 from J, leaving 9 bases between them. The germline CDR1 and CDR2 sequences are SGHKS and YYEKEE (reference sequence). CDR3 DNA sequence: TGTGCCAGCAGCGGAGCGGGGAACTATGGCTACACCTTC. It yields the protein CASSGAGNYGYTF.

V is TRBV7-9 and J is TRBJ2-2; no firm D call. Trimming left V 1 base short and J 8 bases short, with 5 bases between. The germline V gene has CDR1 SEHNR and CDR2 FQNEAQ (reference sequence). This CDR3 region has 12 residues. The CDR3 spells CASSLGAGELFF. The CDR3 DNA reads as TGTGCCAGCAGCTTAGGGGCAGGGGAGCTGTTTTTT.

V is TRBV5-1 and J is TRBJ2-7; D is ambiguous. V lost 2 bases, J lost 5 bases, and 17 bases lay in between. This CDR3 comprises 15 residues. Germline V gene sequence: CDR1 SGHRS, CDR2 YFSETQ. The CDR3, as DNA: TGCGCCAGCAGCTTCACAGAGTGGCTTGGGGACGAGCAGTACTTC. As protein: CASSFTEWLGDEQYF.

The genes are TRBV5-4 and TRBJ1-2, with 7 nucleotides matching TRBD1. Germline lookup yields CDR1 SGHNT and CDR2 YYREEE (reference sequence). The CDR3 has 18 amino acids. The junction had 19 bases not matched to a gene; V was cut back by 4 bases and J by 4 bases. CDR3 region: CASSPVFSQTTGTYGYTF. CDR3 DNA: TGTGCCAGCAGCCCCGTCTTCTCCCAAACGACAGGGACCTATGGCTACACCTTC. The full variable domain, rest sourced from reference TRBV5-4 and TRBJ1-2, is ETGVTQSPTHLIKTRGQQVTLRCSSQSGHNTVSWYQQALGQGPQFIFQYYREEENGRGNFPPRFSGLQFPNYSSELNVNALELDDSALYLCASSPVFSQTTGTYGYTFGSGTRLTVV.

This sequence joins TRBV30 and TRBJ1-1; D is possibly TRBD1 (6 bases). V shed 2 bases and J shed 4 bases, with 11 bases lying between them. This CDR3 is built from 13 residues. From germline, CDR1 is GTSNPN and CDR2 SVGIG (reference sequence). DNA for the CDR3: TGTGCCTGGAGTTTCCAGGGGCGCACTGAAGCTTTCTTT. Its protein product is CAWSFQGRTEAFF.

This clone was picked up a small number of times. The chain is built from TRBV19 and TRBJ1-1; D gene unclear. The ends were cut back, 5 bases at V and 1 base at J, with 8 bases in the middle. The CDR3 runs 13 residues. The germline V gene has CDR1 LNHDA and CDR2 SQIVND (reference sequence). The chain's CDR3 is CASSSRGNTEAFF. CDR3 bases: TGTGCCAGTAGTTCCCGGGGGAACACTGAAGCTTTCTTT.

The chain uses TRBV6-5 and TRBJ2-1, with 9 bases aligning to TRBD2. The junction had 5 bases not matched to a gene; V was cut back by 2 bases and J by 3 bases. Germline loops: CDR1 MNHEY, CDR2 SVGAGI. The CDR3 sequence is 16 residues long. The CDR3 bases are TGTGCCAGCAGTTACAGGGAGCGGGGGGTCTACAATGAGCAGTTCTTC. It codes for CASSYRERGVYNEQFF.

This clone was seen only a few times. This chain connects TRBV7-2 to TRBJ1-1; unclear D gene. The CDR3 has 13 amino acids. Trimming removed 2 bases from V and 3 bases from J, with 7 bases in between. Germline lookup yields CDR1 SGHTA and CDR2 FQGNSA. The CDR3 sequence is CASSLSGYTEAFF. The CDR3 DNA is TGTGCCAGCAGCTTATCGGGTTACACTGAAGCTTTCTTT.

The chain links TRBV14 to TRBJ1-2, with a weak D call TRBD1 (6 bases). The CDR3 consists of 14 residues. Germline loops: CDR1 SGHDN, CDR2 FVKESK. V lost 3 bases, J lost 7 bases, and 15 bases lay in between. The DNA for the CDR3 is TGTGCCAGCAGCCAGGACTGGGGGGCAAGTGGCTACACCTTC. Translation: CASSQDWGASGYTF.

V and J are TRBV4-3 and TRBJ2-1, with D possibly TRBD1 on 5 matching bases. Germline values: CDR1 LGHNA, CDR2 YSLEER. The V end lost 3 bases, the J end lost 10 bases, and 10 bases lay between the germline ends. The CDR3 contains 12 residues. CDR3 DNA sequence: TGCGCCAGCAGCCATAGGGGTGGGGAGCAGTTCTTC. It is translated as CASSHRGGEQFF.

The chain employs TRBV28 and TRBJ1-5; a possible D gene is TRBD1 (6 bases). The CDR3 has 14 residues. The ends were cut back, 4 bases at V and 6 bases at J, with 13 bases in the middle. Germline CDR1 and CDR2: MDHEN and SYDVKM. The CDR3 DNA reads as TGTGCCAGCAGTTCGTTCAGGACAGTTCAGCCCCAGCATTTT. Translating it yields CASSSFRTVQPQHF.

The V call is TRBV6-5, the J call TRBJ2-5; D tentatively reads TRBD1 or TRBD2 (5 bases each). Near its end, the DNA agrees better with TRBJ2-7, so the J call may be wrong. The CDR3 covers 12 residues. Per germline, CDR1 MNHEY and CDR2 SVGAGI. The CDR3 sequence: CASGTLMAEQYF. CDR3 coding DNA: TGTGCCAGCGGGACCCTAATGGCCGAGCAGTACTTC.

The chain uses TRBV12-5 and TRBJ2-1; a possible D gene is TRBD2 (5 bases). The length of the CDR3 is 16 residues. CDR1 and CDR2 from the germline V gene are LGHNT and FRNRAP. V was shortened by 5 bases and J by 0 bases, with 14 bases between the two germline ends. The DNA of the CDR3 is TGTGCTAGTGGTCCCCCCGGACTCAGCTCCTACAATGAGCAGTTCTTC. The encoded protein is CASGPPGLSSYNEQFF.

V usage is TRBV7-9 and J usage is TRBJ1-2; 7 nucleotides line up with TRBD1. This CDR3 is 12 amino acids long. From germline, CDR1 is SEHNR and CDR2 FQNEAQ (reference sequence). J was trimmed by 4 bases and V by 8 bases; bases with no gene match: 4. CDR3 region: CASAGTAYGYTF. The CDR3 DNA is TGTGCCAGCGCCGGGACAGCCTATGGCTACACCTTC. Full variable domain (remainder filled in from reference TRBV7-9 and TRBJ1-2): DTGVSQNPRHKITKRGQNVTFRCDPISEHNRLYWYRQTLGQGPEFLTYFQNEAQLEKSRLLSDRFSAERPKGSFSTLEIQRTEQGDSAMYLCASAGTAYGYTFGSGTRLTVV.